Many counts were recorded for the clone carrying this T cell receptor beta chain. Its antigen is not identified. The CDR3 is 15 residues long. The V end was cut by 1 base, the J end by 4 bases, with 13 bases between. Germline-derived CDR1 and CDR2 are KGHSY and FQNENV. These data come from a study of naive and memory T cell subsets. Study-level points and caveats: There was no ground truth to check naive and memory subset results.

Both TRBC1 and TRBC2 were covered by a beta constant-region primer of two equimolar oligonucleotides. The cDNA 3' end received a ligated single-stranded oligonucleotide carrying the SP2 primer and a 12-nucleotide UMI. Nested alpha and beta constant-region primers with the SP2 primer drove four PCR rounds on ligated cDNA. TCRdb called the UMI-ligation and nested PCR reads again in MiXCR, with one record for every CDR3 protein. The sample lists fewer than 40,000 distinct CDR3 sequences; roughly 14% were seen once. Alpha and beta libraries were amplified separately from the second PCR onward. The chain uses TRBV16 and TRBJ1-1; perhaps TRBD1 as D (5 bases). The source of this sequence is a human donor in good health. The sample was effector memory CD4+ T cells from blood. The subset was: effector memory, CD45RA- CD27-. The CDR3 sequence is CASSQFQGGFTEAFF. CDR3 nucleotide sequence: TGTGCCAGCAGCCAATTCCAGGGCGGCTTCACTGAAGCTTTCTTT.